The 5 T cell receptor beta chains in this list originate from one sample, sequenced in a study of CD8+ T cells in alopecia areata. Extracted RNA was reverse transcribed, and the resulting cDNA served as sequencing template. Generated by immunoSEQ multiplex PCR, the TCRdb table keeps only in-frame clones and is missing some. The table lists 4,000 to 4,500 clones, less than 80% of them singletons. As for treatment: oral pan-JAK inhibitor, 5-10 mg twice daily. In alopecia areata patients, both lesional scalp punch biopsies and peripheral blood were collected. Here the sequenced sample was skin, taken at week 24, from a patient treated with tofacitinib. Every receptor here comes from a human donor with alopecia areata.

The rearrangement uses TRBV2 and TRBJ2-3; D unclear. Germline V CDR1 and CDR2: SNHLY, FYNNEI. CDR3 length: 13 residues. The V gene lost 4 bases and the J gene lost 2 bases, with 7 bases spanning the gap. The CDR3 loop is CASSGSFTDTQYF. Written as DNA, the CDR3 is TGTGCCAGCAGTGGATCATTCACAGATACGCAGTATTTT.

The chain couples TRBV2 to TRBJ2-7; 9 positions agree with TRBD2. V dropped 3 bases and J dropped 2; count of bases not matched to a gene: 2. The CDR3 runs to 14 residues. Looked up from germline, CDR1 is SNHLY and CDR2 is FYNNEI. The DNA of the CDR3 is TGTGCCAGCAGTGATAGCGGGGGAACCTACGAGCAGTACTTC. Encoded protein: CASSDSGGTYEQYF.

CDR3 sequence: CASSFSTGWGDTQYF. The CDR3 nucleotides read TGTGCCAGCAGCTTTTCGACAGGTTGGGGCGATACGCAGTATTTT. The chain employs TRBV7-8 and TRBJ2-3; TRBD1 might be the D (6 bases). The V gene's germline CDR1 is SGHVS and CDR2 FQNEAQ. The CDR3 consists of 15 residues. V was pared by 3 bases and J by 6 bases, with 16 bases between.

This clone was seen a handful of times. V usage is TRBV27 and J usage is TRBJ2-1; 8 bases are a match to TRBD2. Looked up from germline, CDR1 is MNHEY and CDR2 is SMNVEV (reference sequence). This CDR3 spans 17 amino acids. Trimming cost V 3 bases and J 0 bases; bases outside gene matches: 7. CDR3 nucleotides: TGTGCCAGCAGTTTGGGGGTTAGCGGGGCCTCCTACAATGAGCAGTTCTTC. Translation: CASSLGVSGASYNEQFF.

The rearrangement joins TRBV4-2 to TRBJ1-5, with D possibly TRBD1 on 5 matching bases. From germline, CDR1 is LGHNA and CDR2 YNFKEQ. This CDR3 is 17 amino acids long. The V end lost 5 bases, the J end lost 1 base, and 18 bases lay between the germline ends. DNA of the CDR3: TGTGCCAGCAGCGATCTCGGGGCAGGGACGAGCAATCAGCCCCAGCATTTT. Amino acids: CASSDLGAGTSNQPQHF.